The T cell receptor (beta chain) described here comes from a study of beta chain features in type 1 diabetes. Overall study context: The patients were much like the healthy donors in age, gender and cell yields.

The study's findings and limits: Researchers reported that naive, central memory and Treg TCRB repertoires appeared more similar in patients than in healthy donors. The study notes PCR might favor shorter templates equally in patients and controls.

This clone was seen a few times. Its antigen is still unknown. Unmatched junction bases numbered 5, after V lost 1 base and J lost 6 bases. Germline values: CDR1 GTSNPN, CDR2 SVGIG (reference sequence). The CDR3 contains 15 residues. cDNA synthesis used the whole RNA isolate, giving expressed TCRB sequences. Profiled with immunoSEQ multiplex PCR; TCRdb holds only in-frame clones, not every one. The data hold under 300,000 clones, with 25% to 30% observed a single time. Material for sequencing was central memory CD4+ T cells from blood. This receptor was identified in a man aged 25 to 40 in good health. The chain carries TRBV30 and TRBJ2-3, with 12 positions matching TRBD2. CDR3 sequence (DNA): TGTGCCTGGAGTGCGCTAGCGGGGGGGCCCGATACGCAGTATTTT. Amino acid sequence: CAWSALAGGPDTQYF. The entire variable domain, with the rest obtained from reference TRBV30 and TRBJ2-3, is as follows: SQTIHQWPATLVQPVGSPLSLECTVEGTSNPNLYWYRQAAGRGLQLLFYSVGIGQISSEVPQNLSASRPQDRQFILSSKKLLLSDSGFYLCAWSALAGGPDTQYFGPGTRLTVL.